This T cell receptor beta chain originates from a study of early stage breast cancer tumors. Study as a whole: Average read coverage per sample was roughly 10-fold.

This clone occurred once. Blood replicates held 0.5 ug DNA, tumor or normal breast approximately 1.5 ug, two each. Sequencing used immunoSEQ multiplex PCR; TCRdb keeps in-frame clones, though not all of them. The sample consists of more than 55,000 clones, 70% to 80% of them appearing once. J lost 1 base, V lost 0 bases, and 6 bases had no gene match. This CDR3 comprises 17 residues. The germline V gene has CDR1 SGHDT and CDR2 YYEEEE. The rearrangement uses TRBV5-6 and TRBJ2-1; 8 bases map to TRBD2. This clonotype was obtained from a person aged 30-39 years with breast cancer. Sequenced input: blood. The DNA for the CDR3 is TGTGCCAGCAGCTTGGGAGGGGCTAGCGGGTCCTACAATGAGCAGTTCTTC. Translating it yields CASSLGGASGSYNEQFF.